The T cell receptor (beta chain) described here comes from a study of shared clonotypes between healthy human individuals. Study-level points and caveats: Clonotypes shared by all four sorted-subset donors had higher generation probabilities than non-shared clonotypes.

In the authors' methods: ImmunoSEQ only sent back junction sequences with no quality scores, so filtering was done differently. Sequencing was performed with immunoSEQ multiplex PCR; in TCRdb, only in-frame clones are kept and a portion is missing. V and J calls and clone size are copied from that table; D and trimming were computed from the DNA. The repertoire holds some 2,400,000 clones, around 95% seen once, with less than 0.15% in the top ten. Worth noting for this clone: Its antigen is unknown.

The investigators split CD4+ cells into a CD45RA+ naive subset and a CD45RA-negative memory subset. The CDR3 spans 16 residues. Germline CDR1 LGHNA, CDR2 YSLEER. After removal of 4 bases from V and 3 bases from J, the junction contained 7 bases not matched to a gene. The chain combines TRBV4-3 with TRBJ1-2; TRBD1 agrees at 11 bases. The specimen sequenced was naive CD4+ T cells sorted from blood. Indicated subset: CD45RA+ positively selected. The clonotype originates from a man aged 18 to 29 in good health. In DNA form, the CDR3 reads TGCGCCAGCAGCCCCTATGGACAGGGGGCGGACTATGGCTACACCTTC. This encodes CASSPYGQGADYGYTF.